Sequencing of this T cell receptor (beta chain) was carried out in a study of cytomegalovirus exposure and HLA in healthy donors. About this clone itself: Its matching antigen is unknown.

Points from the study as a whole: The authors listed about 170 TCR beta chains as cytomegalovirus-associated. Reports described diagnosis of cytomegalovirus status by the classifier as highly specific and sensitive.

Libraries were prepared by immunoSEQ multiplex PCR; TCRdb keeps only in-frame clonotypes and omits some of them. The repertoire holds about 150,000 clones, with about 87% as singletons. This CDR3 has 19 amino acids. The germline V gene encodes CDR1 SGDLS and CDR2 YYNGEE. The junction had 8 bases not matched to a gene; V was cut back by 0 bases and J by 2 bases. This sequence originates from a man between 18 and 29 years old in good health and CMV-seropositive. The rearrangement joins TRBV9 to TRBJ2-6; 10 bases agree with TRBD2. Sequencing input: PBMCs. DNA of the CDR3: TGTGCCAGCAGCGTAGCTGGGCTAGCGGGAGTCCCTGGGGCCAACGTCCTGACTTTC. As protein: CASSVAGLAGVPGANVLTF.